This TCR beta chain was sequenced for a study of blood T cell repertoires in COVID-19. On the study more broadly: The origin of the acute and convalescent COVID-19 samples was the United States, Italy and Spain.

TCRdb keeps only in-frame clones here, not all; method: immunoSEQ multiplex PCR. The data show some 310,000 clones, around 87% seen once. J gave up 8 bases and V 4 bases, and 9 bases lay outside the gene matches. CDR3 size: 14 residues. Germline values: CDR1 SGHRS, CDR2 YFSETQ. This receptor was identified in a man aged 45-65 years with active or convalescent COVID-19. V gene TRBV5-1 combines with J gene TRBJ1-2; 9 bases agree with TRBD1. Sample: peripheral blood. In DNA, the CDR3 is TGCGCCAGCAGCCCATCACAGGGGGCTAGAGGCTACACCTTC. It translates to CASSPSQGARGYTF.